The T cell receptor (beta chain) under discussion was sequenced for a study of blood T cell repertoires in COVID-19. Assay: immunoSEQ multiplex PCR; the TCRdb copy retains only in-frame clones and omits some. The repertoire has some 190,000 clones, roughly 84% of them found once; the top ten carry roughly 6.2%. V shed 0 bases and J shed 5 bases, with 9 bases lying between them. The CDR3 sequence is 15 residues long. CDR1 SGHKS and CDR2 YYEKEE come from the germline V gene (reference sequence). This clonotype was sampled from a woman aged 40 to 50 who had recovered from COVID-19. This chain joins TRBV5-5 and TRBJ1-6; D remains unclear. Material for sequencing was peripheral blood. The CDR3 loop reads CASSLAGGNNSPLHF. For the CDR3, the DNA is TGTGCCAGCAGCTTGGCAGGTGGAAATAATTCACCCCTCCACTTT.